The 27 T cell receptor beta chains below come from one sample, sequenced in a study of blood T cell repertoires in COVID-19. The table came from immunoSEQ multiplex PCR; TCRdb's copy has only in-frame clones and leaves some out. The table lists roughly 100,000 clones, approximately 90% of them singletons. The sequenced sample was peripheral blood. All receptors derive from a human donor with COVID-19, enrolled during active disease. The donor label of this sample is uncertain.

The chain links TRBV6-5 to TRBJ1-6; a weak D match, TRBD1 (5 bases). Trimming stripped 4 bases from V and 2 bases from J, with 12 bases between. The CDR3 spans 16 residues. Germline lookup yields CDR1 MNHEY and CDR2 SVGAGI. The CDR3, as DNA: TGTGCCAGCAGTTCCGCCGCGACAGCCTATAATTCACCCCTCCACTTT. It is translated as CASSSAATAYNSPLHF.

The gene calls are TRBV2 and TRBJ2-5, with 8 bases lining up with TRBD2. V lost 6 bases to trimming and J lost 3 bases; unmatched junction nucleotides: 9. This CDR3 contains 15 residues. Germline values: CDR1 SNHLY, CDR2 FYNNEI. The CDR3 DNA reads as TGTGCCAGCAGGGCCGCCCGGGGGGGAAAAGAGACCCAGTACTTC. Encoded protein: CASRAARGGKETQYF.

The chain is built from TRBV6-5 and TRBJ1-5, with TRBD1 matching over 7 bases. The ends lost 6 bases at V and 3 bases at J; junction bases unmatched: 5. There are 14 residues in the CDR3. CDR1 is MNHEY, CDR2 SVGAGI, per germline. The CDR3 is CASSPGQVNQPQHF. The CDR3 nucleotides are TGTGCCAGCAGCCCCGGACAGGTCAATCAGCCCCAGCATTTT.

V and J are TRBV5-1 and TRBJ1-2, with a tentative D call TRBD1 (5 bases). V lost 0 bases, J lost 7 bases, and 16 bases lay in between. The CDR3 totals 15 residues. Germline values: CDR1 SGHRS, CDR2 YFSETQ. The DNA for the CDR3 is TGCGCCAGCAGCTTGGGCGGGACGGACTTTCGTGGCTACACCTTC. It translates to CASSLGGTDFRGYTF.

This sequence joins TRBV2 and TRBJ1-4, with TRBD1 identical over 11 bases. Germline CDR1 and CDR2: SNHLY and FYNNEI. The junction had 5 bases not matched to a gene; V was cut back by 6 bases and J by 8 bases. This CDR3 is built from 14 residues. This chain's CDR3 is CASRKGTGGEKLFF. The CDR3 DNA is TGTGCCAGCAGGAAAGGGACAGGGGGAGAAAAACTGTTTTTT. Full variable domain (outside the CDR3, taken from reference TRBV2 and TRBJ1-4): EPEVTQTPSHQVTQMGQEVILRCVPISNHLYFYWYRQILGQKVEFLVSFYNNEISEKSEIFDDQFSVERPDGSNFTLKIRSTKLEDSAMYFCASRKGTGGEKLFFGSGTQLSVL.

The chain couples TRBV4-2 to TRBJ2-7; 9 nucleotides line up with TRBD2. Unmatched junction bases numbered 7, after V lost 0 bases and J lost 7 bases. The length of the CDR3 is 15 residues. Looked up from germline, CDR1 is LGHNA and CDR2 is YNFKEQ. The DNA for the CDR3 is TGTGCCAGCAGCCAAGACCTGCTAGCGGGACTAGAGCAGTACTTC. It translates to CASSQDLLAGLEQYF.

The chain recombines TRBV7-8 with TRBJ1-5; no definite D call. The CDR3 contains 13 residues. The germline CDR1 and CDR2 sequences are SGHVS and FQNEAQ. The ends were cut back, 1 base at V and 5 bases at J, with 6 bases in the middle. The CDR3 nucleotides read TGTGCCAGCAGCTTAGAGAGGGATCAGCCCCAGCATTTT. Translating it yields CASSLERDQPQHF.

V is TRBV6-5 and J is TRBJ1-1; possible D gene TRBD1, 6 bases. The CDR3 has 11 residues. V lost 7 bases to trimming and J lost 12 bases, with 15 bases between them. CDR1 is MNHEY and CDR2 is SVGAGI in the germline V gene. In nucleotides, the CDR3 is TGTGCCAGCATTGGACAGCCGAGCTCTTTCTTT. Translation gives CASIGQPSSFF.

V and J are TRBV18 and TRBJ1-1; no definite D call. Between the trimmed V and J ends, which lost 2 bases and 7 bases, there was a span of 14 bases. The CDR3 sequence is 14 residues long. The germline CDR1 and CDR2 sequences are KGHSH and LQKENI. The CDR3 is CASSPMSRLFEAFF. The CDR3 nucleotides are TGTGCCAGCTCACCAATGAGCCGTTTGTTTGAAGCTTTCTTT.

The chain combines TRBV20-1 with TRBJ2-1; D is ambiguous. V was clipped by 6 bases and J by 6 bases, with 9 bases between them. Germline V gene data show CDR1 as DFQATT and CDR2 as SNEGSKA (reference sequence). CDR3 length: 11 amino acids. The CDR3 coding sequence is TGCAGTGCCACCCCCGGCAATGAGCAGTTCTTC. It encodes CSATPGNEQFF.

V is TRBV3-1 (or the pseudogene TRBV3-2) and J is TRBJ2-3, with 9 nucleotides matching TRBD2. V was clipped by 2 bases and J by 0 bases; unmatched bases: 3. Germline CDR1 and CDR2: LGHDT and YNNKEL (reference sequence). The CDR3 is 16 residues long. CDR3 residues: CASSQHSGRSTDTQYF. CDR3 nucleotides: TGTGCCAGCAGCCAACACAGCGGGAGGAGCACAGATACGCAGTATTTT.

The chain recombines TRBV10-3 with TRBJ2-4; a weak D match, TRBD1 (5 bases). This CDR3 has 13 amino acids. CDR1 and CDR2 from the germline V gene are ENHRY and SYGVKD. V dropped 3 bases and J dropped 15 bases, with 18 bases sitting between them. The DNA of the CDR3 is TGTGCCATCAGTGAAGATGTTAAGGGGATAGGGTACTTC. Translation gives CAISEDVKGIGYF.

This rearrangement joins TRBV28 to TRBJ1-4; tentatively, D is TRBD1 (6 bases). CDR1 is MDHEN and CDR2 is SYDVKM in the germline V gene. The CDR3 length is 13 residues. Trimming stripped 10 bases from V and 8 bases from J, with 17 bases between. The chain's CDR3 is CAIYGAGVEKLFF. The CDR3, as DNA: TGTGCCATTTATGGGGCAGGGGTGGAAAAACTGTTTTTT.

This sequence joins TRBV4-1 and TRBJ1-5, with D maybe TRBD1 (5 bases). With 0 bases removed from V and 7 bases from J, the gap between germline ends came to 10 bases. The CDR3 consists of 14 residues. Germline CDR1 and CDR2: MGHRA and YSYEKL. The CDR3, as DNA: TGCGCCAGCAGCCAAGAAGGGGAATGGCAGCCCCAGCATTTT. As protein: CASSQEGEWQPQHF.

J is TRBJ1-3 and V is TRBV7-9; D possibly corresponds to TRBD1 (6 bases). This CDR3 has 17 amino acids. CDR1 SEHNR and CDR2 FQNEAQ come from the germline V gene (reference sequence). V shed 1 base and J shed 4 bases, with 17 bases lying between them. The CDR3 nucleotides are TGTGCCAGCAGCTTAGTGGCGTTAGGGGGATCCGGAAACACCATATATTTT. Protein product: CASSLVALGGSGNTIYF.

The sample holds a few counts of this clone. The chain is built from TRBV7-3 and TRBJ2-7, with D unresolved. The germline V gene encodes CDR1 SGHTA and CDR2 FQGTGA. The CDR3 contains 16 residues. V was shortened by 4 bases and J by 3 bases, with 19 bases between the two germline ends. CDR3 nucleotides: TGTGCCAGCAGCTCGAAATATGTGACACTCTTCTACGAGCAGTACTTC. It is translated as CASSSKYVTLFYEQYF.

This chain links TRBV4-1 with TRBJ1-5; D ambiguous. The germline V and J ends were trimmed by 4 bases and 1 base, with 17 bases remaining between them. Germline values: CDR1 MGHRA, CDR2 YSYEKL. The CDR3 consists of 17 residues. The CDR3 DNA follows: TGCGCCAGCAGCCCAAGGTCCGGAGGGATCAGCAATCAGCCCCAGCATTTT. Its translation: CASSPRSGGISNQPQHF.

This clone was counted a single time. The rearrangement links TRBV9 to TRBJ1-4; no firm D call. The CDR3 contains 15 residues. Germline V gene lookup returns CDR1 SGDLS and CDR2 YYNGEE. V shed 3 bases and J shed 0 bases, with 9 bases lying between them. CDR3 residues: CASSESVATNEKLFF. The CDR3 DNA reads TGTGCCAGCAGCGAGAGCGTTGCAACTAATGAAAAACTGTTTTTT.

This clone was counted only a few times. J is TRBJ2-5 and V is TRBV10-1; TRBD2 aligns across 7 bases. Germline CDR1 reads WNHNN; CDR2 reads SYGVQD (reference sequence). V was clipped by 0 bases and J by 3 bases; unmatched bases: 1. CDR3 length: 14 residues. This chain's CDR3 is CASSESAGEETQYF. The CDR3 DNA is TGCGCCAGCAGTGAGTCGGCGGGGGAAGAGACCCAGTACTTC.

V and J are TRBV24-1 and TRBJ2-3; D unclear. The germline V and J ends were trimmed by 3 bases and 0 bases, with 12 bases remaining between them. The CDR3 consists of 16 residues. Germline-derived CDR1 and CDR2 are KGHDR and SFDVKD. The CDR3 DNA follows: TGTGCCACCAGTGATACCGGTGCGTCTAGCACAGATACGCAGTATTTT. Encoded protein: CATSDTGASSTDTQYF.

On this clone: Germline is not matched at one junction end, which may reflect a read error. V and J are TRBV12-3 or TRBV12-4 and TRBJ1-1; perhaps TRBD1 as D (5 bases). The CDR3 loop spans 12 amino acids. The CDR3 coding sequence is TGTGCCAGCAGTTTAGCGCAGCGGGGGAGGAGTTTT. Protein: CASSLAQRGRSF.

The genes are TRBV19 and TRBJ1-4; 7 positions agree with TRBD1. Germline CDR1 is LNHDA and CDR2 is SQIVND (reference sequence). The CDR3 totals 16 residues. Trimming cost V 3 bases and J 0 bases; bases outside gene matches: 4. CDR3 protein: CASSIGTEATNEKLFF. In DNA form, the CDR3 reads TGTGCCAGTAGTATTGGGACAGAGGCAACTAATGAAAAACTGTTTTTT.

The rearrangement uses TRBV6-5 and TRBJ1-4; the match to TRBD1 covers 9 bases. CDR3 length: 15 amino acids. V shed 6 bases, J shed 6 bases, and the junction held 8 bases outside the gene matches. Germline-derived CDR1 and CDR2 are MNHEY and SVGAGI. The CDR3 spells CASRRTGTGHEKLFF. The CDR3 DNA reads as TGTGCCAGCAGGCGAACCGGGACAGGGCATGAAAAACTGTTTTTT.

The V call is TRBV7-2, the J call TRBJ2-7; 9 bases map to TRBD1. Germline assignment: CDR1 SGHTA and CDR2 FQGNSA. The CDR3 is 13 amino acids. The trim removed 5 bases at V and 4 bases at J, leaving 3 bases unmatched. The CDR3 region is CASSRTGEYEQYF. The CDR3 bases are TGTGCCAGCAGCCGGACAGGGGAGTACGAGCAGTACTTC.

The chain combines TRBV7-4 with TRBJ2-1; 7 positions agree with TRBD1. V was clipped by 7 bases and J by 3 bases; unmatched bases: 9. The CDR3 sequence is 15 residues long. From germline, CDR1 is SGHVT and CDR2 SQSDAQ. The CDR3 region is CASTSQGLFYNEQFF. The CDR3 bases are TGTGCCAGCACCTCACAGGGGCTTTTCTACAATGAGCAGTTCTTC. The full variable domain, its missing parts supplied by reference TRBV7-4 and TRBJ2-1, is GAGVSQSPRYKVAKRGRDVALRCDSISGHVTLYWYRQTLGQGSEVLTYSQSDAQRDKSGRPSGRFSAERPERSVSTLKIQRTEQGDSAVYLCASTSQGLFYNEQFFGPGTRLTVL.

For this clone: Other DNA variants within this sample encode the same CDR3. The V and J genes are TRBV5-1 and TRBJ2-1, with 10 bases identical to TRBD1. Looked up from germline, CDR1 is SGHRS and CDR2 is YFSETQ. This CDR3 is 15 amino acids long. V gave up 3 bases and J gave up 1 base; unmatched junction bases: 1. CDR3 sequence: CASSSGQGSYNEQFF. CDR3 nucleotide sequence: TGCGCCAGCAGCTCGGGACAGGGGTCCTACAATGAGCAGTTCTTC.

This rearrangement joins TRBV5-5 to TRBJ2-7, with 10 bases identical to TRBD1. The CDR3 consists of 14 residues. V shed 2 bases, J shed 7 bases, and the junction held 6 bases outside the gene matches. The germline V gene has CDR1 SGHKS and CDR2 YYEKEE (reference sequence). The CDR3 nucleotides read TGTGCCAGCAGCTTCGGGACAGGGGCGGGAGAGCAGTACTTC. This gives the protein CASSFGTGAGEQYF.